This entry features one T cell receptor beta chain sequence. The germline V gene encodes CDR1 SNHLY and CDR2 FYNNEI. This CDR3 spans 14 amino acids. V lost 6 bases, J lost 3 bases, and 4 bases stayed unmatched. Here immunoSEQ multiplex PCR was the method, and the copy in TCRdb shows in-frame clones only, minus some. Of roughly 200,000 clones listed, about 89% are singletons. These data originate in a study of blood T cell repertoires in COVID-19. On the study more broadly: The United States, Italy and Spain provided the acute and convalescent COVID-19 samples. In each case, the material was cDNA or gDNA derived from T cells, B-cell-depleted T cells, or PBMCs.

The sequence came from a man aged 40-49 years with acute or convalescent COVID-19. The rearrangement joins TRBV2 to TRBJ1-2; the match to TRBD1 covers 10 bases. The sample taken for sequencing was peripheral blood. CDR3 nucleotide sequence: TGTGCCAGCAGCCTCGGACAGGGGGACTATGGCTACACCTTC. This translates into CASSLGQGDYGYTF.